This T cell receptor (beta chain) was sequenced for a study of patients and donors after allogeneic stem cell transplantation. CDR3 size: 14 residues. V dropped 4 bases and J dropped 6; count of bases not matched to a gene: 2. Germline V gene sequence: CDR1 KGHDR, CDR2 SFDVKD. TCRdb passed the RT-PCR reads through MiXCR, listing each CDR3 protein once. Of hundreds of thousands of distinct CDR3 sequences listed, 16% are singletons. This TCR was sampled from a human donor who was either an allogeneic HSCT recipient or a stem cell or donor lymphocyte infusion donor (not recorded which). It is not recorded whose cells these are; they may come from a transplant donor. The gene calls are TRBV24-1 and TRBJ2-1; 10 positions match TRBD2. Specimen: blood, either unsorted or a sorted T cell fraction (not recorded which). The CDR3 sequence: CATSELAGSNEQFF. CDR3 bases: TGTGCCACCAGTGAACTAGCGGGGTCCAATGAGCAGTTCTTC.